The 31 T cell receptor beta chains reported below all come from one sample, sequenced in a study of cytomegalovirus exposure and HLA in healthy donors. Sequencing was performed with immunoSEQ multiplex PCR; in TCRdb, only in-frame clones are kept and a portion is missing. The sample holds roughly 250,000 clones; approximately 83% are singletons and the top ten take around 1.2%. Sequenced sample: PBMCs. These receptor sequences come from a woman under 40 in good health and CMV-seropositive.

The chain employs TRBV7-6 and TRBJ2-1; 12 bases map to TRBD1. Germline V lookup: CDR1 SGHVS, CDR2 FNYEAQ. This CDR3 has 17 residues. V was clipped by 4 bases and J by 8 bases; unmatched bases: 12. The CDR3 DNA reads as TGTGCCAGCAGCTCTACCCCGGGGACAGGGGGCAGGGATGAGCAGTTCTTC. This codes for CASSSTPGTGGRDEQFF.

This clone was seen only once. V and J are TRBV7-9 and TRBJ2-2; weak D call: TRBD2 (5 bases). V was pared by 5 bases and J by 4 bases, with 14 bases between. Germline V CDR1 and CDR2: SEHNR, FQNEAQ (reference sequence). CDR3 length equals 15 residues. CDR3 residues: CASSPRGLRTGELFF. CDR3 DNA: TGTGCCAGCAGCCCCCGGGGTCTACGCACCGGGGAGCTGTTTTTT.

The genes are TRBV15 and TRBJ2-7; 8 bases are shared with TRBD2. Unmatched junction bases numbered 10, after V lost 0 bases and J lost 3 bases. The germline V gene has CDR1 LNHNV and CDR2 YYDKDF (reference sequence). The CDR3 sequence is 17 residues long. The CDR3 DNA sequence: TGTGCCACCAGCAGAGAAAGACCGGGACTAGGAATCTACGAGCAGTACTTC. It yields the protein CATSRERPGLGIYEQYF.

This chain connects TRBV9 to TRBJ2-1; TRBD2 aligns across 8 bases. V lost 0 bases to trimming and J lost 4 bases; unmatched junction nucleotides: 3. The CDR3 runs 15 residues. CDR1 is SGDLS, CDR2 YYNGEE, per germline. CDR3 DNA sequence: TGTGCCAGCAGCGTAGCGGGGGGGGTTTACAATGAGCAGTTCTTC. Encoded protein: CASSVAGGVYNEQFF.

The rearrangement uses TRBV27 and TRBJ1-1; the D is unclear. This CDR3 has 12 amino acids. Trimming pared 8 bases from V and 1 base from J, leaving 8 bases between. Germline CDR1 is MNHEY and CDR2 is SMNVEV (reference sequence). The CDR3 DNA sequence: TGTGCCAGCTCTGACTGGAACACTGAAGCTTTCTTT. It yields the protein CASSDWNTEAFF.

The J gene is TRBJ2-3, the V gene TRBV6-1; D gene unclear. Germline-derived CDR1 and CDR2 are MNHNS and SASEGT. This CDR3 is built from 15 residues. Trimming pared 4 bases from V and 2 bases from J, leaving 13 bases between. The CDR3: CASSVEVRTTDTQYF. In nucleotides, the CDR3 is TGTGCCAGCAGTGTAGAAGTTAGAACCACAGATACGCAGTATTTT.

This rearrangement joins TRBV29-1 to TRBJ2-1, with TRBD2 identical over 7 bases. Per germline, CDR1 SQVTM and CDR2 ANQGSEA. This CDR3 is built from 16 residues. Trimming at V came to 7 bases and at J to 4 bases, leaving 16 bases not matched to a gene. The DNA for the CDR3 is TGCAGCGCTGGAGGGGCTAGCGGATCTCTATACAATGAGCAGTTCTTC. This codes for CSAGGASGSLYNEQFF.

Many counts were recorded for this clone. The CDR3 nucleotides read TGTGCCAGCAGTTTGTCGATAGGGGCTCTGGCGGTGCGGGCTTTCTTT. Its translation is CASSLSIGALAVRAFF. The chain is built from TRBV27 and TRBJ1-1, with a possible D match to TRBD1 (5 bases). The germline gives CDR1 MNHEY, CDR2 SMNVEV (reference sequence). The CDR3 covers 16 residues. V was trimmed by 3 bases and J by 11 bases, leaving 25 bases between them.

The J gene is TRBJ2-7, the V gene TRBV6-1; maybe TRBD1 (6 bases). V lost 7 bases to trimming and J lost 3 bases, with 10 bases between them. CDR3 size: 12 residues. CDR1 and CDR2 from the germline V gene are MNHNS and SASEGT. The CDR3 reads CASNRVNYEQYF. The CDR3 nucleotides are TGTGCCAGCAACAGGGTTAACTACGAGCAGTACTTC.

J is TRBJ2-7 and V is TRBV28; the D gene is possibly TRBD2 (6 bases). The germline V gene encodes CDR1 MDHEN and CDR2 SYDVKM. The CDR3 spans 11 residues. The CDR3 region is CAAAGTYEQYF. CDR3 bases: TGTGCGGCGGCGGGGACCTACGAGCAGTACTTC.

V usage is TRBV29-1 and J usage is TRBJ2-2; 14 nucleotides align to TRBD2. Germline CDR1 is SQVTM and CDR2 is ANQGSEA. This CDR3 is built from 14 residues. The CDR3 sequence is CSTSGRANTGELFF. The CDR3 coding sequence is TGCTCGACTAGCGGGAGGGCGAACACCGGGGAGCTGTTTTTT.

The CDR3 sequence: CASRPSGLVDNEQFF. CDR3 DNA sequence: TGTGCCAGCAGGCCATCGGGACTAGTAGACAATGAGCAGTTCTTC. The J gene is TRBJ2-1, the V gene TRBV6-5, with 8 bases matching TRBD2. Germline V gene sequence: CDR1 MNHEY, CDR2 SVGAGI. The junction had 9 bases not matched to a gene; V was cut back by 6 bases and J by 5 bases. The CDR3 totals 15 residues.

This clone was detected only a few times. The rearrangement joins TRBV10-1 to TRBJ1-5, with D unclear. The germline V gene has CDR1 WNHNN and CDR2 SYGVQD (reference sequence). V shed 4 bases and J shed 5 bases, with 6 bases lying between them. This CDR3 contains 12 residues. This CDR3 is CASSGGDQPQHF. In DNA form, the CDR3 reads TGCGCCAGCAGTGGCGGAGATCAGCCCCAGCATTTT.

The V gene is TRBV19, the J gene TRBJ2-7; weak D call: TRBD1 (6 bases). Germline V lookup: CDR1 LNHDA, CDR2 SQIVND (reference sequence). The ends were cut back, 3 bases at V and 5 bases at J, with 14 bases in the middle. The CDR3 is made up of 14 amino acids. DNA for the CDR3: TGTGCCAGTAGTATTGGAGAGGGGGTCAACGAGCAGTACTTC. Protein: CASSIGEGVNEQYF.

The rearrangement joins TRBV9 to TRBJ2-2; D remains ambiguous. This CDR3 spans 14 amino acids. Trimming cost V 3 bases and J 5 bases, with 11 bases left between them. In germline, CDR1 is SGDLS, CDR2 YYNGEE. The CDR3 DNA reads as TGTGCCAGCAGCGCTTCCGACGGGACCGGGGAGCTGTTTTTT. Translating gives CASSASDGTGELFF.

The J gene is TRBJ2-7, the V gene TRBV7-9; 9 nucleotides match TRBD2. CDR1 is SEHNR and CDR2 is FQNEAQ in the germline V gene (reference sequence). This CDR3 region has 18 residues. After removal of 5 bases from V and 2 bases from J, the junction contained 16 bases not matched to a gene. In nucleotides, the CDR3 is TGTGCCAGCAGCCCAGTAGCGTGGAGTAGCGGGAGCCCCTACGAGCAGTACTTC. Protein product: CASSPVAWSSGSPYEQYF.

The chain couples TRBV7-9 to TRBJ1-3; D is unclear. Germline CDR1 is SEHNR and CDR2 is FQNEAQ (reference sequence). This CDR3 contains 12 residues. Trimming left V 5 bases short and J 2 bases short, with 4 bases between. CDR3 residues: CASSQTGNTIYF. CDR3 nucleotides: TGTGCCAGCAGCCAAACTGGAAACACCATATATTTT.

The chain links TRBV11-3 to TRBJ2-7; D remains unclear. Germline lookup yields CDR1 SGHNT and CDR2 YENEEA. This CDR3 contains 14 residues. Trimming stripped 2 bases from V and 7 bases from J, with 15 bases between. CDR3 DNA sequence: TGTGCCAGCAGCTTATTTGCAGTCCTCGGGGAGCAGTACTTC. Translated, it gives CASSLFAVLGEQYF.

This clone was seen a few times. The chain employs TRBV6-1 and TRBJ1-2; 7 bases match TRBD1. The CDR3 consists of 14 residues. V lost 6 bases to trimming and J lost 4 bases; unmatched junction nucleotides: 8. The germline V gene encodes CDR1 MNHNS and CDR2 SASEGT. CDR3 nucleotides: TGTGCCAGCAGGCCCGACAGGGTCCTCTATGGCTACACCTTC. Amino acids: CASRPDRVLYGYTF.

V usage is TRBV27 and J usage is TRBJ2-1, with TRBD2 matching over 11 bases. V gave up 3 bases and J gave up 5 bases; unmatched junction bases: 3. This CDR3 region has 15 residues. Germline loops: CDR1 MNHEY, CDR2 SMNVEV (reference sequence). In nucleotides, the CDR3 is TGTGCCAGCAGTTTTTTAGCGGGAGGGGACAATGAGCAGTTCTTC. It translates to CASSFLAGGDNEQFF.

The chain has TRBV10-2 and TRBJ1-2; TRBD1 might be the D (6 bases). V gave up 10 bases and J gave up 5 bases, with 14 bases separating them. This CDR3 has 12 residues. Germline CDR1 and CDR2: WSHSY and SAAADI. CDR3 nucleotides: TGCGCCAACCCAGGGGCGAGGTATGGCTACACCTTC. This translates into CANPGARYGYTF.

The gene calls are TRBV7-2 and TRBJ1-1; 8 bases align to TRBD1. Germline V gene data show CDR1 as SGHTA and CDR2 as FQGNSA. The CDR3 is 16 residues long. The J segment lost 0 bases and the V segment lost 4 bases, leaving 7 bases of the junction unmatched. CDR3 nucleotide sequence: TGTGCCAGCAGCTCACGGACAGGGCAACTGAACACTGAAGCTTTCTTT. Residues: CASSSRTGQLNTEAFF.

This clone was counted a few times. The chain employs TRBV5-1 and TRBJ2-7; TRBD2 matches 8 bases. The CDR3 contains 13 residues. Germline assignment: CDR1 SGHRS and CDR2 YFSETQ. V lost 5 bases, J lost 1 base, and 2 bases stayed unmatched. The CDR3 spells CASSSGASYEQYF. CDR3 in DNA: TGCGCCAGCAGTAGCGGGGCTTCCTACGAGCAGTACTTC.

The V call is TRBV4-1, the J call TRBJ1-5; D gene ambiguous. CDR3 size: 14 residues. V was shortened by 0 bases and J by 5 bases, with 8 bases between the two germline ends. Germline loops: CDR1 MGHRA, CDR2 YSYEKL. The CDR3 sequence is CASSQDRIYQPQHF. In DNA form, the CDR3 reads TGCGCCAGCAGCCAAGACAGGATTTATCAGCCCCAGCATTTT.

The chain uses TRBV4-1 and TRBJ2-7; tentatively, D is TRBD1 (6 bases). Germline CDR1 MGHRA, CDR2 YSYEKL. The CDR3 has 14 amino acids. V gave up 3 bases and J gave up 4 bases, with 13 bases separating them. In DNA, the CDR3 is TGCGCCAGCAGCCAGCCAGGGGTAGGTTACGAGCAGTACTTC. The encoded protein is CASSQPGVGYEQYF.

This clone was observed a handful of times. The chain is built from TRBV27 and TRBJ1-5, with a possible D match to TRBD1 (6 bases). CDR3 length equals 14 residues. Looked up from germline, CDR1 is MNHEY and CDR2 is SMNVEV (reference sequence). The V gene lost 8 bases and the J gene lost 4 bases, with 15 bases spanning the gap. The CDR3 is CASQAGADNQPQHF. CDR3 nucleotides: TGTGCCAGCCAGGCGGGGGCGGATAATCAGCCCCAGCATTTT.

This clone has only one observation. The V call is TRBV6-1, the J call TRBJ2-1, with 12 bases lining up with TRBD1. CDR1 and CDR2 (germline): MNHNS, SASEGT. Losses at the gene ends were 3 bases for V and 6 bases for J; bases not matched to a gene: 9. The CDR3 consists of 17 residues. CDR3 sequence: CASSDQTGTGGGNEQFF. CDR3 bases: TGTGCCAGCAGTGACCAGACCGGGACAGGGGGCGGCAATGAGCAGTTCTTC.

This CDR3 reads CATSREPAGVSFEQYF. The DNA for the CDR3 is TGTGCCACCAGCAGAGAACCGGCGGGAGTATCATTCGAGCAGTACTTC. The chain carries TRBV15 and TRBJ2-7; 7 nucleotides line up with TRBD2. CDR3 length: 16 amino acids. V was pared by 0 bases and J by 6 bases, with 11 bases of the junction left unmatched. The germline V gene has CDR1 LNHNV and CDR2 YYDKDF (reference sequence).

This clone is a singleton in its sample. The rearrangement links TRBV30 to TRBJ2-7; 10 nucleotides line up with TRBD1. V was clipped by 2 bases and J by 2 bases; unmatched bases: 9. Germline values: CDR1 GTSNPN, CDR2 SVGIG (reference sequence). CDR3 size: 16 residues. The CDR3 region has the DNA TGTGCCTGGAGTTTCCCGACAGGGGGCTACACCTACGAGCAGTACTTC. This codes for CAWSFPTGGYTYEQYF.

This chain joins TRBV9 and TRBJ2-7; 11 nucleotides line up with TRBD2. This CDR3 region has 16 residues. The germline V gene encodes CDR1 SGDLS and CDR2 YYNGEE. V was pared by 0 bases and J by 5 bases, with 7 bases of the junction left unmatched. The CDR3 DNA follows: TGTGCCAGCAGCGTAGACGCTAGCGGGAGGTTCAACGAGCAGTACTTC. Translating gives CASSVDASGRFNEQYF.

This sequence joins TRBV6-1 and TRBJ1-4, with D possibly matching TRBD1 (5 bases). The V end lost 2 bases, the J end lost 8 bases, and 15 bases lay between the germline ends. Germline CDR1 is MNHNS and CDR2 is SASEGT. The CDR3 loop spans 15 amino acids. The CDR3 nucleotides read TGTGCCAGCAGTGAAATGGGCAGGGTCGTCGAAAAACTGTTTTTT. This encodes CASSEMGRVVEKLFF.